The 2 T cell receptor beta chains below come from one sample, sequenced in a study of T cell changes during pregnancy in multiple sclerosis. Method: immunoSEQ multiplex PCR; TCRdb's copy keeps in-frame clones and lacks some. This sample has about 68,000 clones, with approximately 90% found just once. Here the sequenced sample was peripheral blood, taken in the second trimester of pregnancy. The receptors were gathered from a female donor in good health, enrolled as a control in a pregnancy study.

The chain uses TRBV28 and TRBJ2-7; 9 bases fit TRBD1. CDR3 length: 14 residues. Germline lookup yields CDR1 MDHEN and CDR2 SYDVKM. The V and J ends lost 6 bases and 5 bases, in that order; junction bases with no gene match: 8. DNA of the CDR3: TGTGCCAGCAGCCAAACAGGGGGCGGGGACGAGCAGTACTTC. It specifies CASSQTGGGDEQYF.

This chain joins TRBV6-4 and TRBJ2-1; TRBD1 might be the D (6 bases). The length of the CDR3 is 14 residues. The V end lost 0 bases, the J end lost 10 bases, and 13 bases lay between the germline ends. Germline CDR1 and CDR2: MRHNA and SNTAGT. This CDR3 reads CASSDSAGQGEQFF. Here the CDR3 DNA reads TGTGCCAGCAGTGACTCGGCAGGTCAGGGGGAGCAGTTCTTC.